The 28 T cell receptor beta chains below come from one sample, sequenced in a study of shared clonotypes between healthy human individuals. The data were produced by immunoSEQ multiplex PCR, yet TCRdb's version contains in-frame clones alone and is incomplete. The sample yields around 1,000,000 clones, approximately 80% seen once. The specimen was memory CD4+ T cells from PBMCs. Subset described: CD45RA-negative fraction. Receptor source: a man younger than 35 in good health. Some clones in this sample may be carry-over from other donors' samples.

This clone was picked up one time. This chain links TRBV7-6 with TRBJ2-5; D unclear. Germline V lookup: CDR1 SGHVS, CDR2 FNYEAQ. CDR3 length equals 15 residues. V lost 0 bases to trimming and J lost 2 bases, with 10 bases between them. The CDR3 sequence is CASSLAVDLQETQYF. CDR3 nucleotide sequence: TGTGCCAGCAGCTTAGCGGTGGATCTACAAGAGACCCAGTACTTC.

The chain is built from TRBV30 and TRBJ1-5, with 9 bases matching TRBD1. J was trimmed by 6 bases and V by 1 base; bases with no gene match: 7. CDR3 length equals 15 residues. Germline V gene sequence: CDR1 GTSNPN, CDR2 SVGIG (reference sequence). The CDR3 bases are TGTGCCTGGAGTGGTCCCGGGACAGGGATTCAGCCCCAGCATTTT. This translates into CAWSGPGTGIQPQHF.

Worth noting for this clone: The same CDR3 also results from other DNA sequences found in this sample. The V gene is TRBV7-2, the J gene TRBJ1-2; weak D call: TRBD1 (6 bases). V lost 5 bases, J lost 3 bases, and 10 bases lay in between. CDR3 length equals 13 residues. Germline CDR1 reads SGHTA; CDR2 reads FQGNSA. The CDR3 spells CASSLGQHYGYTF. The DNA of the CDR3 is TGTGCCAGCAGCCTCGGACAGCACTATGGCTACACCTTC.

This clone is a singleton in its sample. The V and J genes are TRBV2 and TRBJ2-7; D uncertain. V was trimmed by 8 bases and J by 2 bases, leaving 16 bases between them. This CDR3 is built from 14 residues. The germline gives CDR1 SNHLY, CDR2 FYNNEI. This CDR3 is CASSAQRTTYEQYF. Written as DNA, the CDR3 is TGTGCCAGCTCCGCACAGCGCACTACCTACGAGCAGTACTTC.

This rearrangement joins TRBV7-3 to TRBJ2-2; 13 bases agree with TRBD2. V shed 5 bases and J 7 bases; nucleotides not matched to a gene: 7. Per germline, CDR1 SGHTA and CDR2 FQGTGA. The CDR3 extends over 16 amino acids. Here the CDR3 DNA reads TGTGCCAGCAGCCTCCGTGGACTAGCGGGAGACGGGGAGCTGTTTTTT. This codes for CASSLRGLAGDGELFF.

This clone was seen only a few times. The chain employs TRBV20-1 and TRBJ1-1; D is undetermined. CDR1 and CDR2 from the germline V gene are DFQATT and SNEGSKA (reference sequence). The CDR3 covers 11 residues. V gave up 6 bases and J gave up 9 bases, with 14 bases separating them. Here the CDR3 DNA reads TGCAGTGCCGGAAGGGCCCTCAAAGCTTTCTTT. Translated: CSAGRALKAFF.

The chain joins TRBV5-1 to TRBJ2-5, with 7 bases that match TRBD1. The germline gives CDR1 SGHRS, CDR2 YFSETQ. The CDR3 consists of 14 residues. V shed 0 bases and J 3 bases; nucleotides not matched to a gene: 2. The CDR3 nucleotides read TGCGCCAGCAGCTTGGCCACAGGGGAAGAGACCCAGTACTTC. This translates into CASSLATGEETQYF.

CDR3 DNA sequence: TGTGCCAGAGGGGGAGGGGCTAACACTGAAGCTTTCTTT. As protein: CARGGGANTEAFF. This chain joins TRBV19 and TRBJ1-1, with D possibly TRBD1 on 6 matching bases. The germline gives CDR1 LNHDA, CDR2 SQIVND (reference sequence). The length of the CDR3 is 13 residues. Trimming removed 9 bases at V and 2 bases at J, with 13 bases between. The complete variable domain, with remaining parts taken from reference TRBV19 and TRBJ1-1, reads DGGITQSPKYLFRKEGQNVTLSCEQNLNHDAMYWYRQDPGQGLRLIYYSQIVNDFQKGDIAEGYSVSREKKESFPLTVTSAQKNPTAFYLCARGGGANTEAFFGQGTRLTVV.

CDR3 protein: CAIEDLEGYTF. The DNA for the CDR3 is TGTGCCATCGAAGACTTGGAGGGCTACACCTTC. The chain has TRBV28 and TRBJ1-2; no clear D gene. This CDR3 is built from 11 residues. V lost 10 bases to trimming and J lost 8 bases, with 14 bases between them. The germline gives CDR1 MDHEN, CDR2 SYDVKM.

The V gene is TRBV6-1, the J gene TRBJ2-7; 12 positions agree with TRBD1. The CDR3 loop spans 14 amino acids. Germline values: CDR1 MNHNS, CDR2 SASEGT. Germline trimming cut 10 bases from V and 7 bases from J; bases unmatched to any gene: 11. The CDR3 protein is CATSSGTGGGEQYF. CDR3 coding DNA: TGTGCCACCTCCTCTGGGACAGGGGGCGGTGAGCAGTACTTC.

The V call is TRBV28, the J call TRBJ2-7; 8 bases are shared with TRBD2. Germline V CDR1 and CDR2: MDHEN, SYDVKM. V trimming: 5 bases; J trimming: 9 bases; junction bases outside the gene matches: 15. The CDR3 consists of 15 residues. The CDR3 DNA reads TGTGCCAGCAGTCCCTTATCAGCGGGGGAAACGCGGCAGTACTTC. Translated: CASSPLSAGETRQYF.

V is TRBV7-2 and J is TRBJ2-7; TRBD1 matches 10 bases. The trim removed 1 base at V and 9 bases at J, leaving 9 bases unmatched. From germline, CDR1 is SGHTA and CDR2 FQGNSA. CDR3 length equals 15 residues. CDR3 region: CASSLGGTGAKVQYF. DNA of the CDR3: TGTGCCAGCAGCTTAGGAGGGACAGGGGCCAAGGTGCAGTACTTC.

This chain connects TRBV28 to TRBJ1-4, with 8 bases lining up with TRBD1. CDR3 length: 16 amino acids. The ends lost 3 bases at V and 3 bases at J; junction bases unmatched: 6. Germline V gives CDR1 MDHEN, CDR2 SYDVKM. The CDR3 spells CASSLGRGRSNEKLFF. CDR3 in DNA: TGTGCCAGCAGTTTGGGCAGGGGGCGGTCTAATGAAAAACTGTTTTTT.

The chain joins TRBV15 to TRBJ2-1; D is perhaps TRBD2 (6 bases). V was cut by 5 bases and J by 0 bases, with 11 bases left in between. Germline CDR1 reads LNHNV; CDR2 reads YYDKDF (reference sequence). The CDR3 contains 15 residues. CDR3 in DNA: TGTGCCACCAGCCCCCGGGGGAGCTCCTACAATGAGCAGTTCTTC. It encodes CATSPRGSSYNEQFF.

At least ten counts were recorded for this clone. In DNA, the CDR3 is TGCGCCAGCAGCCCACGGTTCGAAGGCGGGAGCTCCTACAATGAGCAGTTCTTC. As protein: CASSPRFEGGSSYNEQFF. The chain joins TRBV4-1 to TRBJ2-1; 7 nucleotides agree with TRBD2. The CDR3 is 18 residues long. V lost 4 bases, J lost 0 bases, and 12 bases stayed unmatched. The V gene's germline CDR1 is MGHRA and CDR2 YSYEKL.

The rearrangement uses TRBV27 and TRBJ2-1, with D tentatively TRBD2 (5 bases). Germline CDR1 MNHEY, CDR2 SMNVEV (reference sequence). The CDR3 has 14 amino acids. V dropped 8 bases and J dropped 4 bases, with 15 bases sitting between them. CDR3 bases: TGTGCCAGCGGAAAGGCTAGCCGATACAATGAGCAGTTCTTC. Protein sequence: CASGKASRYNEQFF.

Only a few counts were recorded for this clone. V gene TRBV28 combines with J gene TRBJ2-1; the match to TRBD2 covers 11 bases. Germline V gene sequence: CDR1 MDHEN, CDR2 SYDVKM. V trimming: 1 base; J trimming: 12 bases; junction bases outside the gene matches: 17. CDR3 length equals 18 residues. CDR3 sequence (DNA): TGTGCCAGCAGTTTATTAGTGCTAGCGGGAGGCCTGGGTGGGCGGCAGTTCTTC. Amino acid sequence: CASSLLVLAGGLGGRQFF.

As to this clone: The same CDR3 also results from other DNA sequences found in this sample. This chain joins TRBV11-2 and TRBJ2-1; D gene uncertain. The CDR3 is made up of 13 amino acids. Germline V gene lookup returns CDR1 SGHAT and CDR2 FQNNGV. V was pared by 1 base and J by 5 bases, with 6 bases between. The CDR3 DNA is TGTGCCAGCAGCTTAGGGCACAACAATGAGCAGTTCTTC. It translates to CASSLGHNNEQFF.

This chain uses TRBV28 with TRBJ2-1; D remains unclear. Germline V gene lookup returns CDR1 MDHEN and CDR2 SYDVKM. Trimming shortened V by 7 bases and J by 1 base, and 17 bases separated the two germline ends. The CDR3 extends over 16 amino acids. CDR3: CASITGGGSSYNEQFF. CDR3 DNA: TGTGCCAGCATAACGGGCGGCGGCTCTTCCTACAATGAGCAGTTCTTC. The variable domain in full, completed from reference TRBV28 and TRBJ2-1, reads DVKVTQSSRYLVKRTGEKVFLECVQDMDHENMFWYRQDPGLGLRLIYFSYDVKMKEKGDIPEGYSVSREKKERFSLILESASTNQTSMYLCASITGGGSSYNEQFFGPGTRLTVL.

The J gene is TRBJ2-1, the V gene TRBV7-9; D is unresolved. V lost 8 bases to trimming and J lost 4 bases, with 9 bases between them. The CDR3 is made up of 12 amino acids. In germline, CDR1 is SEHNR, CDR2 FQNEAQ (reference sequence). The CDR3 coding sequence is TGTGCCAGCGCGCCGGAGTACAATGAGCAGTTCTTC. This gives the protein CASAPEYNEQFF.

The genes are TRBV4-1 and TRBJ2-1; 7 bases align to TRBD1. With V trimmed by 3 bases and J by 4 bases, 9 bases remained unmatched. Germline CDR1 is MGHRA and CDR2 is YSYEKL. This CDR3 has 16 residues. CDR3 coding DNA: TGCGCCAGCAGCCACTTCTCTGGGACAGAGTACAATGAGCAGTTCTTC. Translated, it gives CASSHFSGTEYNEQFF.

CDR3 protein: CAIRTPEGGGGTYEQYF. The CDR3 DNA reads TGTGCCATCAGAACCCCGGAAGGGGGCGGGGGGACCTACGAGCAGTACTTC. The chain links TRBV10-3 to TRBJ2-7, with a weak D call TRBD2 (8 bases). V lost 6 bases and J 2 bases, leaving 23 bases between the germline ends. The CDR3 contains 17 residues. Germline CDR1 reads ENHRY; CDR2 reads SYGVKD.

The chain employs TRBV5-8 and TRBJ2-2, with a tentative D call TRBD1 (5 bases). This CDR3 is built from 15 residues. Trimming cost V 5 bases and J 4 bases, with 15 bases left between them. Germline V CDR1 and CDR2: SGHTS, YDEGEE. The CDR3 coding sequence is TGTGCCAGCAGTTCCTACCAGGGTCTCACCGGGGAGCTGTTTTTT. This translates into CASSSYQGLTGELFF.

The J gene is TRBJ1-4, the V gene TRBV6-6; D uncertain. The V and J ends lost 5 bases and 7 bases respectively, with 11 bases between them. This CDR3 is 13 amino acids long. The germline gives CDR1 MNHNY, CDR2 SVGAGI (reference sequence). The chain's CDR3 is CASSRGPGEKLFF. Here the CDR3 DNA reads TGTGCCAGCAGTCGAGGGCCCGGTGAAAAACTGTTTTTT.

The rearrangement links TRBV6-6 to TRBJ1-5; D remains ambiguous. The V end was cut by 6 bases, the J end by 7 bases, with 13 bases between. Per germline, CDR1 MNHNY and CDR2 SVGAGI (reference sequence). The CDR3 spans 13 residues. DNA for the CDR3: TGTGCCAGCAGCCCCCTTGACGGACAGCCCCAGCATTTT. Translation gives CASSPLDGQPQHF.

In this sample, this clone turned up a few times. The same CDR3 also results from other DNA sequences found in this sample. This sequence joins TRBV28 and TRBJ1-5, with D uncertain. This CDR3 region has 14 residues. Germline V gene lookup returns CDR1 MDHEN and CDR2 SYDVKM. The V gene lost 8 bases and the J gene lost 1 base, with 12 bases spanning the gap. CDR3 sequence: CASRSAGSNQPQHF. The CDR3 DNA reads TGTGCCAGCCGGAGTGCCGGAAGCAATCAGCCCCAGCATTTT. The variable domain in full, with the rest retrieved from reference TRBV28 and TRBJ1-5, is DVKVTQSSRYLVKRTGEKVFLECVQDMDHENMFWYRQDPGLGLRLIYFSYDVKMKEKGDIPEGYSVSREKKERFSLILESASTNQTSMYLCASRSAGSNQPQHFGDGTRLSIL.

J is TRBJ2-1 and V is TRBV6-6; D may be TRBD2 (6 bases). The germline CDR1 and CDR2 sequences are MNHNY and SVGAGI (reference sequence). V was cut by 2 bases and J by 9 bases, with 14 bases left in between. The length of the CDR3 is 14 residues. The CDR3 is CASSYGSGSGEQFF. CDR3 bases: TGTGCCAGCAGTTACGGGAGCGGGTCGGGTGAGCAGTTCTTC.

This clone was seen a handful of times. This chain connects TRBV29-1 to TRBJ2-6, with a possible D match to TRBD1 (6 bases). Germline loops: CDR1 SQVTM, CDR2 ANQGSEA. Trimming took 5 bases from V and 2 from J, leaving 10 bases between them. The CDR3 has 14 residues. The chain's CDR3 is CSVLGGAGANVLTF. Here the CDR3 DNA reads TGCAGCGTTCTTGGGGGCGCTGGGGCCAACGTCCTGACTTTC.